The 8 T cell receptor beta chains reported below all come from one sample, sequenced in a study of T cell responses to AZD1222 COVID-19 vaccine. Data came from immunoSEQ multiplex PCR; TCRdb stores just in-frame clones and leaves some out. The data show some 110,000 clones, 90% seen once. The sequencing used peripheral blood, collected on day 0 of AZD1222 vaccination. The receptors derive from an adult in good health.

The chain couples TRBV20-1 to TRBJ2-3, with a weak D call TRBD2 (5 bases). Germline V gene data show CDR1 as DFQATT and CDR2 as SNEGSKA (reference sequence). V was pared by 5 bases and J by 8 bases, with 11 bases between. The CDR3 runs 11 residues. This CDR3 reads CSAPSLGTQYF. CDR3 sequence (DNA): TGCAGTGCTCCTAGCCTAGGTACGCAGTATTTT.

The CDR3 DNA sequence: TGTGCCAGCAGCCCCGGGACAGGGAGTGAAAAACTGTTTTTT. Encoded protein: CASSPGTGSEKLFF. The chain uses TRBV7-8 and TRBJ1-4; TRBD1 matches 9 bases. The CDR3 sequence is 14 residues long. Per the germline V gene, CDR1 is SGHVS and CDR2 is FQNEAQ. With V trimmed by 5 bases and J by 7 bases, 5 bases remained unmatched.

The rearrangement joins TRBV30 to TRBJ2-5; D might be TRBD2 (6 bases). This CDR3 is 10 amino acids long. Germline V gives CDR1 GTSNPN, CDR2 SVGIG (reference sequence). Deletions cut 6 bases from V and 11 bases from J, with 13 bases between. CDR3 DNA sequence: TGTGCCTGCGGGTGGAGGGATCAGTACTTC. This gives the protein CACGWRDQYF. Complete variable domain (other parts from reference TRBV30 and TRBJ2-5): SQTIHQWPATLVQPVGSPLSLECTVEGTSNPNLYWYRQAAGRGLQLLFYSVGIGQISSEVPQNLSASRPQDRQFILSSKKLLLSDSGFYLCACGWRDQYFGPGTRLLVL.

The CDR3 region has the DNA TGTGCCACCATGGGCAGCCTTAGCACAGATACGCAGTATTTT. Translation gives CATMGSLSTDTQYF. The chain joins TRBV24-1 to TRBJ2-3; D is ambiguous. The germline CDR1 and CDR2 sequences are KGHDR and SFDVKD. The CDR3 length is 14 residues. Deletions cut 8 bases from V and 0 bases from J, with 11 bases between.

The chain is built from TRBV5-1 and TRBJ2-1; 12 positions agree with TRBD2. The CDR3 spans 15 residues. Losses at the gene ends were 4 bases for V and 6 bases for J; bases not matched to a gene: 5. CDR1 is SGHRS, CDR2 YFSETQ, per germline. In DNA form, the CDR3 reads TGCGCCAGCAGCCCAGGACTAGCGGGGATCAATGAGCAGTTCTTC. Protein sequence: CASSPGLAGINEQFF.

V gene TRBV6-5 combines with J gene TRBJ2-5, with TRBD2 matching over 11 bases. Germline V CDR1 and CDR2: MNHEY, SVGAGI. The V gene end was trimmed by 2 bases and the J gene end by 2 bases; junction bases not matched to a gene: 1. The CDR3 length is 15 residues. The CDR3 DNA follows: TGTGCCAGCAGTTACGCTAGCGGGGGGCAAGAGACCCAGTACTTC. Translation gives CASSYASGGQETQYF.

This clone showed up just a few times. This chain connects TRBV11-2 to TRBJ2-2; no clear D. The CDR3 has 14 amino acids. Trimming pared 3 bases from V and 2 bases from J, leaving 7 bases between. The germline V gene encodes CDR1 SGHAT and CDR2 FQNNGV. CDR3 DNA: TGTGCCAGCAGCTTTAACAGAAACACCGGGGAGCTGTTTTTT. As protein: CASSFNRNTGELFF.

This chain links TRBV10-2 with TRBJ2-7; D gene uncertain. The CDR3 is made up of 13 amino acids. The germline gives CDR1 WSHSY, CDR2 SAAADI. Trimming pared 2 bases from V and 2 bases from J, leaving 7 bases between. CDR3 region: CASSETGTYEQYF. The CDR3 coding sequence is TGCGCCAGCAGTGAGACCGGAACCTACGAGCAGTACTTC.